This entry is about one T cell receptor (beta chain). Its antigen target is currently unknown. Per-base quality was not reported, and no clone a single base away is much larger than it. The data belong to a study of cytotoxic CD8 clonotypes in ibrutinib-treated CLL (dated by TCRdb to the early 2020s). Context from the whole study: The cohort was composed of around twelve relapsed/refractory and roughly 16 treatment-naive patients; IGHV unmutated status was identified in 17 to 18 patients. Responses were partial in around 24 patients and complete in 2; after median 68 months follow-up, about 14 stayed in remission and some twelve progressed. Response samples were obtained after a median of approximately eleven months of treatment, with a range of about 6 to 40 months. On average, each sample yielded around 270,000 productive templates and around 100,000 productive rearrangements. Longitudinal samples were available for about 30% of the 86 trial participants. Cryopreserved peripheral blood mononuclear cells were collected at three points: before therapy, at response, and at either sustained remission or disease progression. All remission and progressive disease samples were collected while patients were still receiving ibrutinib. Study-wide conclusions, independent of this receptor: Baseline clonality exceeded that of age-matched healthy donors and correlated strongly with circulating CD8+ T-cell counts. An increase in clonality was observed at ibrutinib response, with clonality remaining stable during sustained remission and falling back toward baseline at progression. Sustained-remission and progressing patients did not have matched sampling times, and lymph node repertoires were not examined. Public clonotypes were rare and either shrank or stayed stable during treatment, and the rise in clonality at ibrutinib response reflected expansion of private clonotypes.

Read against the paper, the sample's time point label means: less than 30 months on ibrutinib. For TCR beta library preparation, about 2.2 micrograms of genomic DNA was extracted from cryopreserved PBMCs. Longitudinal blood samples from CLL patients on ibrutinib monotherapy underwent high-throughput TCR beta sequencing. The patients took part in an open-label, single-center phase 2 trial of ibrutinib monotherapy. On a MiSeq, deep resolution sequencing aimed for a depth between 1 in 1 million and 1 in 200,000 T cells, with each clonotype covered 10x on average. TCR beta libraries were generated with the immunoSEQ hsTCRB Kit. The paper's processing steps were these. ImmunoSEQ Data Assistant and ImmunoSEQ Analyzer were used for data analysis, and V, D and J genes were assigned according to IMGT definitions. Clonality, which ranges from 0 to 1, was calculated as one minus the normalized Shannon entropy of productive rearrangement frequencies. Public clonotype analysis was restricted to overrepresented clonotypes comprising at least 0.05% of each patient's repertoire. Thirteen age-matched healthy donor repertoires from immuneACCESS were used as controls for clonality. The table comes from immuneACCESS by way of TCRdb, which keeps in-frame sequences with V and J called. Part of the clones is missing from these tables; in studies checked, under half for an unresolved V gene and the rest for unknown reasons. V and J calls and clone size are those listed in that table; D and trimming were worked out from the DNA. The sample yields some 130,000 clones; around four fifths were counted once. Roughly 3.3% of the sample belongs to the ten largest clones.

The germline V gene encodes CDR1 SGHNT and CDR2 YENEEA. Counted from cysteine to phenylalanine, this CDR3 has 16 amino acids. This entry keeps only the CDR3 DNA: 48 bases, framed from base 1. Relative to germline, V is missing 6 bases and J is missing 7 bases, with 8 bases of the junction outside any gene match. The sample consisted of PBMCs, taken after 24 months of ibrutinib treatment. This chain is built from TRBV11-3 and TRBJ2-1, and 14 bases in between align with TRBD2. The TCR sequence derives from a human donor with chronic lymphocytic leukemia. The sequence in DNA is TGTGCCAGCAGTACTCGACTAGCGGGGGGGCGGAATGAGCAGTTCTTC. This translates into CASSTRLAGGRNEQFF.